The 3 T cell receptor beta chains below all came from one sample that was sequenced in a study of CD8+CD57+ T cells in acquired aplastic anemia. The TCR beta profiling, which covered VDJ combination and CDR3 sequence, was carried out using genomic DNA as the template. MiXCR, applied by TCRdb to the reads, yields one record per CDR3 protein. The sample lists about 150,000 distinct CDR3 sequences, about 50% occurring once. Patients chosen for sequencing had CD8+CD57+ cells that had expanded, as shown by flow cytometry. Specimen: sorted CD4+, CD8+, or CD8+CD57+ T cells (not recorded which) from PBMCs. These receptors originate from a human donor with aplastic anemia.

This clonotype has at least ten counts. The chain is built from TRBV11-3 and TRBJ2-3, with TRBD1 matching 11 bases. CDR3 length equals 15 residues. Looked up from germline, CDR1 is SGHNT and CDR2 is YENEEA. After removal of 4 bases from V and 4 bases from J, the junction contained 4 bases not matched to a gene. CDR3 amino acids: CASSSGDRGADTQYF. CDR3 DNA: TGTGCCAGCAGCTCCGGGGACAGGGGGGCAGATACGCAGTATTTT.

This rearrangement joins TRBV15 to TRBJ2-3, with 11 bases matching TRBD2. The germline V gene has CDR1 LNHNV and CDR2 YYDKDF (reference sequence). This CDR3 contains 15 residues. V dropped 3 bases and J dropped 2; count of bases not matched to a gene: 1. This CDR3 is CATSSSGRATDTQYF. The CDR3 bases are TGTGCCACCAGCAGTAGCGGGAGGGCCACAGATACGCAGTATTTT.

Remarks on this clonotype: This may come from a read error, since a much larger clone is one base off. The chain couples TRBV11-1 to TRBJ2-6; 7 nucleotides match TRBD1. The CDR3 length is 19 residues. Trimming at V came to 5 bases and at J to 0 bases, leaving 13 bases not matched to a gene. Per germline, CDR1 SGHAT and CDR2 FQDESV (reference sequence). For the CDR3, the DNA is TGTGCCAGCAGCATACCCTGGGACAGTATTGTCTCTGGGGCCAACGTCCTGACTTTC. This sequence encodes CASSIPWDSIVSGANVLTF.